A single sample gave rise to the 23 T cell receptor beta chains below, sequenced in a study of response to subunit inactivated influenza vaccine. Each CDR3 protein gets one entry after TCRdb re-called the RT-PCR reads with MiXCR. The sample has hundreds of thousands of distinct CDR3 sequences; 12% to 15% are singletons. Sequencing was performed on PBMCs from blood, taken 14 to 15 days before vaccination. These receptor sequences come from a man aged 45-60 years who received an inactivated influenza vaccine.

The rearrangement joins TRBV4-2 to TRBJ2-2; D unresolved. Germline CDR1 reads LGHNA; CDR2 reads YNFKEQ. CDR3 length: 17 amino acids. The V and J ends lost 0 bases and 1 base respectively, with 12 bases between them. CDR3 region: CASSQESRQRNTGELFF. CDR3 bases: TGTGCCAGCAGCCAAGAAAGTCGTCAAAGGAACACCGGGGAGCTGTTTTTT.

This clonotype was counted at least ten times. The chain carries TRBV28 and TRBJ2-5, with 8 bases lining up with TRBD2. The V gene's germline CDR1 is MDHEN and CDR2 SYDVKM. V shed 1 base and J 4 bases; nucleotides not matched to a gene: 2. The CDR3 consists of 14 residues. The CDR3: CASSLSLAGETQYF. For the CDR3, the DNA is TGTGCCAGCAGTTTATCGCTAGCGGGAGAGACCCAGTACTTC. The variable domain in full, completed from reference TRBV28 and TRBJ2-5, reads DVKVTQSSRYLVKRTGEKVFLECVQDMDHENMFWYRQDPGLGLRLIYFSYDVKMKEKGDIPEGYSVSREKKERFSLILESASTNQTSMYLCASSLSLAGETQYFGPGTRLLVL.

This clonotype was seen more than once but under ten times. The rearrangement joins TRBV7-6 to TRBJ2-1; D gene ambiguous. There are 18 residues in the CDR3. Germline V lookup: CDR1 SGHVS, CDR2 FNYEAQ. V dropped 1 base and J dropped 4 bases, with 20 bases sitting between them. CDR3 sequence: CASSLVYPASPIYNEQFF. CDR3 DNA: TGTGCCAGCAGCTTAGTTTACCCCGCCTCCCCTATTTACAATGAGCAGTTCTTC.

The chain uses TRBV4-2 and TRBJ1-4, with 8 nucleotides matching TRBD1. This CDR3 contains 17 residues. Germline-derived CDR1 and CDR2 are LGHNA and YNFKEQ. J gave up 7 bases and V 4 bases, and 14 bases lay outside the gene matches. The CDR3 protein is CASSPRDRPATGEKLFF. In nucleotides, the CDR3 is TGTGCCAGCAGCCCTCGGGACAGGCCTGCGACGGGTGAAAAACTGTTTTTT.

V usage is TRBV7-9 and J usage is TRBJ2-5; 7 bases are shared with TRBD1. Germline V gene lookup returns CDR1 SEHNR and CDR2 FQNEAQ (reference sequence). Trimming took 4 bases from V and 9 from J; bases not matched to a gene: 5. The CDR3 is 12 amino acids. CDR3: CASSYLTGAQYF. The CDR3 coding sequence is TGTGCCAGCAGCTACCTTACAGGGGCCCAGTACTTC.

V is TRBV15 and J is TRBJ2-1; tentative D call: TRBD2 (5 bases). The V gene lost 11 bases and the J gene lost 4 bases, with 21 bases spanning the gap. The CDR3 is made up of 15 amino acids. Germline assignment: CDR1 LNHNV and CDR2 YYDKDF (reference sequence). CDR3 protein: CASRVDTKLYNEQFF. In DNA, the CDR3 is TGTGCCTCGAGGGTCGACACGAAACTTTACAATGAGCAGTTCTTC.

Here the CDR3 DNA reads TGTGCCAGCAGCGTAGCCCCTCAGGTTAAGGAGCAGTTCTTC. Encoded protein: CASSVAPQVKEQFF. The chain links TRBV9 to TRBJ2-1; D gene ambiguous. Trimming cost V 0 bases and J 10 bases, with 14 bases left between them. This CDR3 contains 14 residues. CDR1 is SGDLS and CDR2 is YYNGEE in the germline V gene.

A word on this clonotype: A junction end diverges from the germline sequence, so it may reflect a read error. The V call is TRBV11-1, the J call TRBJ2-1, with D tentatively TRBD2 (6 bases). Germline CDR1 reads SGHAT; CDR2 reads FQDESV (reference sequence). This CDR3 has 16 amino acids. Written as DNA, the CDR3 is TGTGCCAGCAGCCCCGGGGGTTCTCTAGTTTACAATGAGCAGATCTTC. Translated, it gives CASSPGGSLVYNEQIF.

This clonotype was detected only a few times. This CDR3 reads CASSDYTGYGYTF. The CDR3 DNA reads TGTGCCAGCAGTGATTATACCGGCTATGGCTACACCTTC. The genes are TRBV25-1 and TRBJ1-2; D is undetermined. CDR1 is MGHDK and CDR2 is SYGVNS in the germline V gene. V shed 3 bases and J shed 4 bases, with 9 bases lying between them. The CDR3 sequence is 13 residues long.

The rearrangement uses TRBV7-9 and TRBJ2-1; D is possibly TRBD1 or TRBD2 (6 bases each). In germline, CDR1 is SEHNR, CDR2 FQNEAQ (reference sequence). This CDR3 is 14 amino acids long. V lost 8 bases to trimming and J lost 4 bases, with 15 bases between them. The CDR3 DNA reads TGTGCCAGCCTCAAGGGGGGCCAATACAATGAGCAGTTCTTC. It specifies CASLKGGQYNEQFF.

This clonotype has only a few counts. The chain couples TRBV4-2 to TRBJ2-7; no reliable D call. CDR1 and CDR2 (germline): LGHNA, YNFKEQ. Deletions cut 0 bases from V and 4 bases from J, with 7 bases between. This CDR3 contains 13 residues. For the CDR3, the DNA is TGTGCCAGCAGCCAAGATAAGTTATACGAGCAGTACTTC. This translates into CASSQDKLYEQYF.

The sample holds a few counts of this clonotype. This chain links TRBV5-1 with TRBJ2-7, with D unresolved. CDR3 length: 14 amino acids. V dropped 3 bases and J dropped 2 bases, with 12 bases sitting between them. CDR1 is SGHRS, CDR2 YFSETQ, per germline. CDR3: CASSWRSAPYEQYF. For the CDR3, the DNA is TGCGCCAGCAGCTGGCGGTCTGCCCCCTACGAGCAGTACTTC.

This clonotype was counted at least ten times. This chain links TRBV5-1 with TRBJ1-2; D uncertain. Germline CDR1 and CDR2: SGHRS and YFSETQ. The CDR3 is 13 amino acids. The V gene lost 4 bases and the J gene lost 8 bases, with 15 bases spanning the gap. The CDR3 region is CASSLDWRGGYTF. DNA of the CDR3: TGCGCCAGCAGCCTAGACTGGAGAGGAGGCTACACCTTC.

The chain employs TRBV12-3 or TRBV12-4 and TRBJ2-5; 9 bases are a match to TRBD2. This CDR3 comprises 13 residues. J lost 5 bases, V lost 3 bases, and 1 base had no gene match. CDR3 nucleotides: TGTGCCAGCAGTTTCACTAGCGGGGAGACCCAGTACTTC. Encoded protein: CASSFTSGETQYF.

This clonotype was detected ten times or more. This chain joins TRBV4-3 and TRBJ2-5, with D possibly being TRBD1 or TRBD2 (5 bases each). Germline CDR1 reads LGHNA; CDR2 reads YSLEER. V was pared by 3 bases and J by 5 bases, with 10 bases between. The CDR3 is 13 amino acids. CDR3 sequence (DNA): TGCGCCAGCAGCCAGGGGGAACGGGAGACCCAGTACTTC. It specifies CASSQGERETQYF.

This clonotype was detected only a few times. The rearrangement uses TRBV2 and TRBJ2-5; 10 positions match TRBD1. Germline loops: CDR1 SNHLY, CDR2 FYNNEI. The CDR3 loop spans 14 amino acids. V trimming: 3 bases; J trimming: 4 bases; junction bases outside the gene matches: 2. The CDR3: CASSEGQGTETQYF. CDR3 nucleotides: TGTGCCAGCAGTGAGGGACAGGGGACAGAGACCCAGTACTTC.

This clonotype has only one observation. V is TRBV2 and J is TRBJ2-5, with a tentative D call TRBD1 (6 bases). V was pared by 6 bases and J by 0 bases, with 14 bases between. The CDR3 contains 15 residues. Germline V gene lookup returns CDR1 SNHLY and CDR2 FYNNEI. The CDR3 protein is CASRGHFGYQETQYF. CDR3 in DNA: TGTGCCAGCAGGGGACACTTCGGGTACCAAGAGACCCAGTACTTC.

The genes are TRBV5-1 and TRBJ2-5; possibly TRBD1 for D (6 bases). The CDR3 sequence is 14 residues long. Per germline, CDR1 SGHRS and CDR2 YFSETQ. V dropped 5 bases and J dropped 5 bases, with 16 bases sitting between them. The CDR3 reads CASRITGSGETQYF. In DNA, the CDR3 is TGCGCCAGCAGGATTACAGGGTCTGGCGAGACCCAGTACTTC.

With regard to this clonotype: Sequence at one end of the junction differs from germline and may be a read error. The chain uses TRBV6-2 or TRBV6-3 and TRBJ1-5; a weak D match, TRBD1 (6 bases). The CDR3 runs 14 residues. Per the germline V gene, CDR1 is MNHEY and CDR2 is SVGEGT. The CDR3: CDSSQIGGTQPQHF. DNA for the CDR3: TGTGACAGCAGTCAAATAGGGGGAACTCAGCCCCAGCATTTT.

This clonotype was seen a handful of times. The CDR3 sequence: CASSYGTGGKYGYTF. The CDR3, as DNA: TGCGCCAGCAGCTATGGGACAGGGGGCAAGTATGGCTACACCTTC. The chain is built from TRBV5-1 and TRBJ1-2, with 12 bases lining up with TRBD1. The CDR3 extends over 15 amino acids. Losses at the gene ends were 3 bases for V and 5 bases for J; bases not matched to a gene: 5. CDR1 and CDR2 (germline): SGHRS, YFSETQ.

The rearrangement uses TRBV5-1 and TRBJ2-1; the D is unclear. This CDR3 is built from 15 residues. CDR1 and CDR2 from the germline V gene are SGHRS and YFSETQ. Between the trimmed V and J ends, which lost 0 bases and 2 bases, there was a span of 9 bases. DNA for the CDR3: TGCGCCAGCAGCTTGGGGGCCCACCCCTACAATGAGCAGTTCTTC. Translating it yields CASSLGAHPYNEQFF.

This clonotype appeared a few times. The chain is built from TRBV5-1 and TRBJ1-4; D is unclear. Trimming removed 0 bases at V and 5 bases at J, with 8 bases between. CDR3 length equals 14 residues. Germline V gene lookup returns CDR1 SGHRS and CDR2 YFSETQ. The DNA of the CDR3 is TGCGCCAGCAGCTTGGTGGCGGCGAATGAAAAACTGTTTTTT. This gives the protein CASSLVAANEKLFF.

The V and J genes are TRBV20-1 and TRBJ1-1, with D possibly matching TRBD1 (6 bases). The V gene lost 7 bases and the J gene lost 7 bases, with 13 bases spanning the gap. The germline V gene encodes CDR1 DFQATT and CDR2 SNEGSKA (reference sequence). CDR3 size: 11 residues. CDR3 protein: CSVRGRDEAFF. In DNA, the CDR3 is TGCAGTGTTCGGGGGCGCGATGAAGCTTTCTTT.